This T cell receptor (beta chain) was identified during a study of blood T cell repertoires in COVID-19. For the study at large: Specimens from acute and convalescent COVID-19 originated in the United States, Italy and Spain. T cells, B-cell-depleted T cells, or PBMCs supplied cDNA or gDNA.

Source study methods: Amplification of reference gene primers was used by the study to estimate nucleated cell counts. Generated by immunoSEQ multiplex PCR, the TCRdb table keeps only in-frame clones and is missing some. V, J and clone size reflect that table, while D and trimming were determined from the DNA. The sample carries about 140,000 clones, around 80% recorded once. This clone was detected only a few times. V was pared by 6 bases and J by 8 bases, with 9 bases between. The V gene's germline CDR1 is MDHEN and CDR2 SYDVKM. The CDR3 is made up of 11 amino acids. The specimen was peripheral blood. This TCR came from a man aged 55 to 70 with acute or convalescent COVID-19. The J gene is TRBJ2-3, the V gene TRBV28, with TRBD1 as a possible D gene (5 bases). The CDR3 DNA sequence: TGTGCCAGCAGCCGTGGGGCTACGCAGTATTTT. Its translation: CASSRGATQYF. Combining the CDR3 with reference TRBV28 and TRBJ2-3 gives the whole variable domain DVKVTQSSRYLVKRTGEKVFLECVQDMDHENMFWYRQDPGLGLRLIYFSYDVKMKEKGDIPEGYSVSREKKERFSLILESASTNQTSMYLCASSRGATQYFGPGTRLTVL.